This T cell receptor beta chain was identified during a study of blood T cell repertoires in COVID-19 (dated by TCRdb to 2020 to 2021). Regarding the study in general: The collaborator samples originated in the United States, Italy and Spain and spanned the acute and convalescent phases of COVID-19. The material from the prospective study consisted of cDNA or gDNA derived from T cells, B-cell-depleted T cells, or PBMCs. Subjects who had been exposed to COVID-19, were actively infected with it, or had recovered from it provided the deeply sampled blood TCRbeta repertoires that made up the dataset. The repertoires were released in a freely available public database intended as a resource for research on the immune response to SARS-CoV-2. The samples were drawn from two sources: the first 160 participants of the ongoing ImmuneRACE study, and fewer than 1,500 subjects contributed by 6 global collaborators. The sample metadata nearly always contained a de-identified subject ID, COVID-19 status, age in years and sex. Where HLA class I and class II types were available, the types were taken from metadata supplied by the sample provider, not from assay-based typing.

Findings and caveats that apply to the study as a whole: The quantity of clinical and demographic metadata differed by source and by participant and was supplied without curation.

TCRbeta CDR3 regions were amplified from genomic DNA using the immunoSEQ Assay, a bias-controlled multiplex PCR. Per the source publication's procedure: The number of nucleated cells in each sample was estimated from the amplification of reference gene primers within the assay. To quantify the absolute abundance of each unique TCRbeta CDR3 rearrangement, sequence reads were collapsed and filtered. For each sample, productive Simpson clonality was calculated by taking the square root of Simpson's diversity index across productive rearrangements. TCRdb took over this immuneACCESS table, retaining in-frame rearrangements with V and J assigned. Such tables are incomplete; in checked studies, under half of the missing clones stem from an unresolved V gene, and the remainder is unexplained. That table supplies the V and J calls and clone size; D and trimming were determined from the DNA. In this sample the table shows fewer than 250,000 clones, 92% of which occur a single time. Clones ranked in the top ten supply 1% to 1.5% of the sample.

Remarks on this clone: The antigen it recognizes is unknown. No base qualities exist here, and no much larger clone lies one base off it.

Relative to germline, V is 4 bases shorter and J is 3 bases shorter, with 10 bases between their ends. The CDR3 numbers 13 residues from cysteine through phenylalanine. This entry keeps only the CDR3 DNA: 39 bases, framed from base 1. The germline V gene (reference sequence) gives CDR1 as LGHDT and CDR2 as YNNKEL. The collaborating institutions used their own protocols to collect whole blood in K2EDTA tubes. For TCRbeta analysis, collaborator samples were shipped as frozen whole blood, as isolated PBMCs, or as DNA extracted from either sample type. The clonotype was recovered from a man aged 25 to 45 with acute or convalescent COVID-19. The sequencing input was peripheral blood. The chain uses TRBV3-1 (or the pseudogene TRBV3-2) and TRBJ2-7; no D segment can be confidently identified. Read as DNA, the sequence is TGTGCCAGCAGCCCCCCATCTAGCTACGAGCAGTACTTC. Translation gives CASSPPSSYEQYF.